One sample yielded the 28 T cell receptor beta chains listed below, sequenced in a study of T cell changes during pregnancy in multiple sclerosis. Assay used: immunoSEQ multiplex PCR; TCRdb lists only in-frame clones, some missing. The data contain over 30,000 clones, about nine tenths of them singletons. The sequenced sample was CD4+ T cells from peripheral blood mononuclear cells, obtained before pregnancy. The source of these receptors is a female donor with multiple sclerosis, enrolled in a pregnancy study.

The chain recombines TRBV15 with TRBJ1-4, with a possible D match to TRBD1 (5 bases). The germline CDR1 and CDR2 sequences are LNHNV and YYDKDF (reference sequence). The CDR3 extends over 15 amino acids. V lost 4 bases to trimming and J lost 4 bases, with 13 bases between them. This chain's CDR3 is CATSKNTGVNEKLFF. The CDR3 DNA is TGTGCCACCAGCAAAAACACAGGAGTTAATGAAAAACTGTTTTTT.

The rearrangement links TRBV5-5 to TRBJ2-7; D is possibly TRBD1 (6 bases). V lost 7 bases, J lost 7 bases, and 18 bases lay in between. This CDR3 has 13 amino acids. Germline assignment: CDR1 SGHKS and CDR2 YYEKEE (reference sequence). In DNA, the CDR3 is TGTGCCAGCCGCGTACAGGGACCTGGAGAGCAGTACTTC. This gives the protein CASRVQGPGEQYF.

J is TRBJ2-1 and V is TRBV6-4, with TRBD2 matching over 10 bases. After removal of 10 bases from V and 5 bases from J, the junction contained 11 bases not matched to a gene. CDR1 MRHNA and CDR2 SNTAGT come from the germline V gene. The CDR3 consists of 15 residues. The CDR3 protein is CAIPYLTSGDNEQFF. The CDR3 nucleotides are TGTGCCATCCCTTACCTCACTAGCGGGGACAATGAGCAGTTCTTC.

V and J are TRBV6-1 and TRBJ2-1; 8 nucleotides align to TRBD2. Per the germline V gene, CDR1 is MNHNS and CDR2 is SASEGT. The CDR3 sequence is 14 residues long. V lost 2 bases, J lost 8 bases, and 5 bases stayed unmatched. Here the CDR3 DNA reads TGTGCCAGCAGTGAATCGGGAGGGTCCGATGAGCAGTTCTTC. Residues: CASSESGGSDEQFF.

The chain links TRBV4-2 to TRBJ2-1; 11 nucleotides match TRBD2. The germline V gene encodes CDR1 LGHNA and CDR2 YNFKEQ. CDR3 length equals 14 residues. The V and J ends lost 0 bases and 9 bases, in that order; junction bases with no gene match: 1. CDR3 protein: CASSQEGTSGEQFF. DNA of the CDR3: TGTGCCAGCAGCCAAGAGGGGACTAGCGGTGAGCAGTTCTTC.

The chain has TRBV18 and TRBJ2-3, with TRBD2 matching 10 bases. Germline-derived CDR1 and CDR2 are KGHSH and LQKENI. The CDR3 covers 17 residues. The trim removed 1 base at V and 1 base at J, leaving 5 bases unmatched. CDR3 in amino acids: CASSPLSLAGGTDTQYF. CDR3 DNA: TGTGCCAGCTCACCACTGTCGCTAGCGGGGGGCACAGATACGCAGTATTTT.

V is TRBV19 and J is TRBJ1-1, with TRBD1 matching over 9 bases. CDR3 length: 15 amino acids. Trimming took 4 bases from V and 6 from J; bases not matched to a gene: 9. CDR1 is LNHDA and CDR2 is SQIVND in the germline V gene (reference sequence). The CDR3 DNA sequence: TGTGCCAGTAGTACCTGGGACAGGGAATTGTCTGAAGCTTTCTTT. This sequence encodes CASSTWDRELSEAFF.

The rearrangement joins TRBV10-1 to TRBJ2-1; D may be TRBD2 (6 bases). The CDR3 extends over 15 amino acids. Germline assignment: CDR1 WNHNN and CDR2 SYGVQD (reference sequence). Trimming took off 0 bases at V and 8 bases at J, with 14 bases between the two ends. CDR3 sequence (DNA): TGCGCCAGCAGTGAGTCGAGGGCGGGGATCCATGAGCAGTTCTTC. Its translation: CASSESRAGIHEQFF.

V is TRBV4-1 and J is TRBJ2-2; 13 positions match TRBD2. CDR3 size: 16 residues. Germline values: CDR1 MGHRA, CDR2 YSYEKL. With 4 bases clipped from V and 9 bases from J, the junction kept 8 bases outside the gene matches. CDR3 sequence: CASSRLAGGLQRELFF. The CDR3, as DNA: TGCGCCAGCAGCCGACTAGCGGGAGGCCTACAAAGGGAGCTGTTTTTT.

By sample share, this clone is medium-sized. The V and J genes are TRBV5-1 and TRBJ1-2, with a weak D call TRBD1 (5 bases). The CDR3 covers 12 residues. From germline, CDR1 is SGHRS and CDR2 YFSETQ. V lost 5 bases and J lost 8, with 13 bases in between. The DNA for the CDR3 is TGCGCCAGCAGAAATAGCGGGGACGGCTACACCTTC. This translates into CASRNSGDGYTF.

Here the CDR3 DNA reads TGTGCCATCAGTGAGTGGGAACTAGCGGTGCAATACGAGCAGTACTTC. Its translation is CAISEWELAVQYEQYF. This chain links TRBV10-3 with TRBJ2-7; 8 bases match TRBD2. Germline CDR1 is ENHRY and CDR2 is SYGVKD. The CDR3 is 16 residues long. Trimming took 1 base from V and 4 from J; bases not matched to a gene: 9.

The chain links TRBV7-9 to TRBJ2-3, with 14 nucleotides matching TRBD2. Unmatched junction bases numbered 7, after V lost 5 bases and J lost 3 bases. CDR3 size: 17 residues. CDR1 is SEHNR, CDR2 FQNEAQ, per germline (reference sequence). CDR3 DNA sequence: TGTGCCAGCAGCCCGCCGGGACTAGCGGGAGTAACAGATACGCAGTATTTT. Translation: CASSPPGLAGVTDTQYF.

This chain connects TRBV2 to TRBJ1-5; D gene ambiguous. Germline V CDR1 and CDR2: SNHLY, FYNNEI. The V end lost 4 bases, the J end lost 6 bases, and 13 bases lay between the germline ends. The CDR3 is 14 amino acids. CDR3 amino acids: CASSVPPRGQPQHF. The CDR3, as DNA: TGTGCCAGCAGTGTCCCGCCCCGGGGTCAGCCCCAGCATTTT.

This sequence joins TRBV6-5 and TRBJ2-7, with 7 nucleotides matching TRBD1. Germline V gene data show CDR1 as MNHEY and CDR2 as SVGAGI. The V and J ends lost 0 bases and 3 bases, in that order; junction bases with no gene match: 2. CDR3 length: 14 amino acids. CDR3 region: CASSYSTGNYEQYF. Written as DNA, the CDR3 is TGTGCCAGCAGTTACTCGACAGGGAACTACGAGCAGTACTTC.

V gene TRBV5-4 combines with J gene TRBJ2-5; TRBD2 matches at 7 bases. The germline V gene encodes CDR1 SGHNT and CDR2 YYREEE (reference sequence). CDR3 length: 16 residues. Germline trimming cut 3 bases from V and 5 bases from J; bases unmatched to any gene: 13. The CDR3 sequence is CASSWGSGVGGETQYF. CDR3 nucleotide sequence: TGTGCCAGCAGCTGGGGATCCGGGGTCGGGGGGGAGACCCAGTACTTC.

The chain joins TRBV9 to TRBJ2-1; 10 positions match TRBD2. Germline lookup yields CDR1 SGDLS and CDR2 YYNGEE. The CDR3 covers 15 residues. V gave up 4 bases and J gave up 0 bases; unmatched junction bases: 1. The CDR3 DNA reads as TGTGCCAGCAGCCCTAGCGGGAGCTCCTACAATGAGCAGTTCTTC. It encodes CASSPSGSSYNEQFF.

The chain employs TRBV11-3 and TRBJ2-1, with D uncertain. Germline V gene data show CDR1 as SGHNT and CDR2 as YENEEA. V dropped 4 bases and J dropped 9 bases, with 10 bases sitting between them. This CDR3 region has 12 residues. As DNA, the CDR3 is TGTGCCAGCAGCTCTTCCGGAGTTGAGCAGTTCTTC. It specifies CASSSSGVEQFF.

The chain employs TRBV9 and TRBJ1-5, with TRBD1 as a possible D gene (6 bases). Trimming took 0 bases from V and 4 from J, leaving 17 bases between them. Germline-derived CDR1 and CDR2 are SGDLS and YYNGEE. CDR3 size: 17 residues. The CDR3 sequence is CASSVGDIALGNQPQHF. Here the CDR3 DNA reads TGTGCCAGCAGCGTAGGGGACATCGCCCTAGGGAATCAGCCCCAGCATTTT.

The chain is built from TRBV6-5 and TRBJ2-3; the D gene is possibly TRBD2 (5 bases). This CDR3 has 12 residues. The germline gives CDR1 MNHEY, CDR2 SVGAGI. V gave up 6 bases and J gave up 3 bases, with 7 bases separating them. CDR3 sequence (DNA): TGTGCCAGCAGGGGGAGTACAGATACGCAGTATTTT. It yields the protein CASRGSTDTQYF.

This chain joins TRBV30 and TRBJ1-4; D remains unclear. In germline, CDR1 is GTSNPN, CDR2 SVGIG (reference sequence). Between the trimmed V and J ends, which lost 7 bases and 7 bases, there was a span of 19 bases. The CDR3 extends over 14 amino acids. The CDR3 DNA follows: TGTGCCTCGGAGGGAGGTTTAGGAGGTGAAAAACTGTTTTTT. Protein: CASEGGLGGEKLFF. Variable domain in full (rest from reference TRBV30 and TRBJ1-4): SQTIHQWPATLVQPVGSPLSLECTVEGTSNPNLYWYRQAAGRGLQLLFYSVGIGQISSEVPQNLSASRPQDRQFILSSKKLLLSDSGFYLCASEGGLGGEKLFFGSGTQLSVL.

The chain joins TRBV28 to TRBJ1-2, with D perhaps matching TRBD1 (5 bases). From germline, CDR1 is MDHEN and CDR2 SYDVKM. The V and J ends lost 0 bases and 1 base respectively, with 12 bases between them. This CDR3 has 16 amino acids. For the CDR3, the DNA is TGTGCCAGCAGTTTATGGGGGCCAGCCAGTAACTATGGCTACACCTTC. It translates to CASSLWGPASNYGYTF.

The chain joins TRBV7-9 to TRBJ2-1; D is perhaps TRBD2 (6 bases). Germline-derived CDR1 and CDR2 are SEHNR and FQNEAQ (reference sequence). The length of the CDR3 is 13 residues. V shed 10 bases and J shed 6 bases, with 16 bases lying between them. CDR3 sequence reads: CAIPGRTGNEQFF. CDR3 DNA sequence: TGTGCCATACCCGGGAGAACGGGCAATGAGCAGTTCTTC.

Details on this clone: An end of the junction does not agree with germline; a read error may underlie this. Other DNA sequences in the same sample also yield this CDR3. The rearrangement joins TRBV6-1 to TRBJ2-1; TRBD2 matches 13 bases. The CDR3 loop spans 16 amino acids. CDR1 is MNHNS and CDR2 is SASEGT in the germline V gene. CDR3 in amino acids: CASSGLAGVSYNEQFF. For the CDR3, the DNA is TGTGCCAGTAGTGGACTAGCGGGGGTCTCCTACAATGAGCAGTTCTTC.

The CDR3: CASRKMGGPGELFF. The CDR3 DNA reads as TGTGCCAGCAGGAAAATGGGGGGTCCCGGGGAGCTGTTTTTT. The chain couples TRBV7-2 to TRBJ2-2; D is perhaps TRBD2 (6 bases). Germline V lookup: CDR1 SGHTA, CDR2 FQGNSA. There are 14 residues in the CDR3. The V end lost 6 bases, the J end lost 6 bases, and 14 bases lay between the germline ends.

The table lists this clone with a count of one. The J gene is TRBJ1-3, the V gene TRBV9; no clear D. Germline assignment: CDR1 SGDLS and CDR2 YYNGEE. Trimming cost V 0 bases and J 0 bases, with 10 bases left between them. The CDR3 runs 16 residues. The CDR3 loop reads CASSVDGGFSGNTIYF. The DNA of the CDR3 is TGTGCCAGCAGCGTAGACGGAGGGTTCTCTGGAAACACCATATATTTT. The full variable domain, its missing parts supplied by reference TRBV9 and TRBJ1-3, is DSGVTQTPKHLITATGQRVTLRCSPRSGDLSVYWYQQSLDQGLQFLIQYYNGEERAKGNILERFSAQQFPDLHSELNLSSLELGDSALYFCASSVDGGFSGNTIYFGEGSWLTVV.

This clone was detected only once. This chain connects TRBV21-1 to TRBJ1-1; TRBD1 was called by the table and not checked on the DNA. TRBV21-1 is labeled a pseudogene. CDR3 length: 14 amino acids. The CDR3, as DNA: TGTGCCAGCAGCAAAGATGGGCGGAACACTGAAGCTTTCTTT. Encoded protein: CASSKDGRNTEAFF.

The rearrangement joins TRBV5-1 to TRBJ2-5; possibly TRBD2 for D (6 bases). There are 14 residues in the CDR3. Trimming took off 6 bases at V and 1 base at J, with 13 bases between the two ends. Germline loops: CDR1 SGHRS, CDR2 YFSETQ. CDR3 nucleotide sequence: TGCGCCAGCACCCCGGGACTGGTCCAAGAGACCCAGTACTTC. Translating gives CASTPGLVQETQYF.

This clone was recorded only once. The chain combines TRBV6-1 with TRBJ2-5, with 10 bases fitting TRBD2. The V gene's germline CDR1 is MNHNS and CDR2 SASEGT. The CDR3 totals 14 residues. V gave up 4 bases and J gave up 2 bases; unmatched junction bases: 1. Here the CDR3 DNA reads TGTGCCAGCAGTGCGACTAGCGGGCAAGAGACCCAGTACTTC. Amino acid sequence: CASSATSGQETQYF.